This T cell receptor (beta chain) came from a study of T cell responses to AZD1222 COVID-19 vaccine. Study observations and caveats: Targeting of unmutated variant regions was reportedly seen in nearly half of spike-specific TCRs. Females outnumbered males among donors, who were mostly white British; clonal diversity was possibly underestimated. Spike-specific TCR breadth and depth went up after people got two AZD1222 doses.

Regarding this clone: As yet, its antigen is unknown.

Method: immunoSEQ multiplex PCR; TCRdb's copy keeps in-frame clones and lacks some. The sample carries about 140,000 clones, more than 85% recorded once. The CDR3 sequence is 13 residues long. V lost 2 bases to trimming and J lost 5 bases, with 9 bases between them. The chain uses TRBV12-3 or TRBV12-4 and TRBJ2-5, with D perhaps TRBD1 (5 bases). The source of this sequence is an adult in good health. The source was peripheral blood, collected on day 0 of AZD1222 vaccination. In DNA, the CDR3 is TGTGCCAGCAGTTTACAGGGTTATGAGACCCAGTACTTC. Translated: CASSLQGYETQYF.